Sequencing of this T cell receptor (beta chain) was carried out in a study of shared clonotypes between healthy human individuals. Study-wide results and limits: Memory subsets generally showed smaller estimated richness than naive subsets did. Sequencing depth was predicted to influence how clonotypes are shared among donors. Of the naive CD4 clonotypes, around 4.9% were shared across a handful of donors.

After removal of 5 bases from V and 13 bases from J, the junction contained 7 bases not matched to a gene. The CDR3 totals 12 residues. The V gene's germline CDR1 is SGHAT and CDR2 FQNNGV. Comments on this clone: Its target is not known.

Sequenced by immunoSEQ multiplex PCR; TCRdb stores in-frame clones only, minus some. Here the sample spans approximately 1,000,000 clones, 70% to 80% being singletons. The source is a man in his late teens or twenties in good health. Some clones in this sample may be carry-over from other donors' samples. The sample was memory CD4+ T cells from PBMCs. Subset defined: CD45RA-negative fraction. The chain has TRBV11-2 and TRBJ2-1; 8 bases match TRBD2. CDR3: CASSDSGTRQFF. CDR3 in DNA: TGTGCCAGCAGCGATTCCGGGACTAGACAGTTCTTC. Full variable domain (remainder filled in from reference TRBV11-2 and TRBJ2-1): EAGVAQSPRYKIIEKRQSVAFWCNPISGHATLYWYQQILGQGPKLLIQFQNNGVVDDSQLPKDRFSAERLKGVDSTLKIQPAKLEDSAVYLCASSDSGTRQFFGPGTRLTVL.